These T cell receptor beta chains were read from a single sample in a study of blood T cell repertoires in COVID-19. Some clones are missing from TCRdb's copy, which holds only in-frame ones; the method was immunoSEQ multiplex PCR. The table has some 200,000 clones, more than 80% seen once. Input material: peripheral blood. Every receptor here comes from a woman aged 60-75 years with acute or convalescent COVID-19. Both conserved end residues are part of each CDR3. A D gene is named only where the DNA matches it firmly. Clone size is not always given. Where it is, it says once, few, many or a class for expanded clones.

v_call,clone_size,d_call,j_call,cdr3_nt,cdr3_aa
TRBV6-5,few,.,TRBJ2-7,TGTGCCAGCAGTACCAGGGGCTACGAGCAGTACTTC,CASSTRGYEQYF
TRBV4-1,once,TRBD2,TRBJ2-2,TGCGCCAGCAGCCAAGAGGGACTAGTTCGCACCGGGGAGCTGTTTTTT,CASSQEGLVRTGELFF
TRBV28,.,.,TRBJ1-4,TGTGCCAGCAGTTTAGACAGGCCGGGCGAAAAACTGTTTTTT,CASSLDRPGEKLFF
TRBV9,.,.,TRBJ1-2,TGTGCCAGCAGCAAAGGACAGTTGGATGGCTACACCTTC,CASSKGQLDGYTF
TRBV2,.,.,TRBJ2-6,TGTGCCAGCAGTGTGGGCCCAGCCCCTGGGGCCAACGTCCTGACTTTC,CASSVGPAPGANVLTF
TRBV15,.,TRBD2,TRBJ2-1,TGTGCCACCAGCACGAGGGTAGGGGCTAGCGGGAGGGTCTACAATGAGCAGTTCTTC,CATSTRVGASGRVYNEQFF
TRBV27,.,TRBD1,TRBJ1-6,TGTGCCAGCAGACCGGGACAGATAAATTCACCCCTCCACTTT,CASRPGQINSPLHF
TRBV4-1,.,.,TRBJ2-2,TGCGCCAGCAGCTTACAGGACCTCTTAGGGACCGGGGAGCTGTTTTTT,CASSLQDLLGTGELFF
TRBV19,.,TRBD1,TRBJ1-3,TGTGCCAGTAGTCCGGACAGGGGGCTAGGAAACACCATATATTTT,CASSPDRGLGNTIYF
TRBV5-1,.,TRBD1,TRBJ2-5,TGCGCCAGCAGCATGGACAGGGTTGGTGAGACCCAGTACTTC,CASSMDRVGETQYF
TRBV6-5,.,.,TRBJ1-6,TGTGCCAGCAGACGACAGGCTGAAAGATCACCCCTCCACTTT,CASRRQAERSPLHF
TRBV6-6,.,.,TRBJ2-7,TGTGCCAGCAGTTACCCCCCGTCTGGGCAGGCGCAATACTTC,CASSYPPSGQAQYF
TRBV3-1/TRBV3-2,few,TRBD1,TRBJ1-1,TGTGCCAGCAGCCCCTGGACAGGGGAAACTGAAGCTTTCTTT,CASSPWTGETEAFF
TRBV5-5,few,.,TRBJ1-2,TGTGCCAGCAGCTTCCGAGAGGGACAAGGCTACACCTTC,CASSFREGQGYTF
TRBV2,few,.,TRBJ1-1,TGTGCCAGCAGTGCCTTGTTCGAAGCTTTCTTT,CASSALFEAFF
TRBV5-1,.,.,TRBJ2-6,TGCGCCAGCAGCCCCCAGGGTACTGGGGCCAACGTCCTGACTTTC,CASSPQGTGANVLTF
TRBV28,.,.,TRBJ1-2,TGTGCCAGCAGTTTGTCTGACTATGGCTACACCTTC,CASSLSDYGYTF
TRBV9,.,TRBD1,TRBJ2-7,TGTGCCAGCAGCCCGCCCCAGGGGGCGGCGGGAGAGCAGTACTTC,CASSPPQGAAGEQYF
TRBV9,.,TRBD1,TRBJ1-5,TGTGCCAGCAGCGAGACAGGGGTCGATGGACCCCAGCATTTT,CASSETGVDGPQHF
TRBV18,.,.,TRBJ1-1,TGTGCCAGCTCAGCGGGCGGGGAGGTTGAAGCTTTCTTT,CASSAGGEVEAFF
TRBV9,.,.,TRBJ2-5,TGTGCCAGCAGCTCGGGTGTGAGGGGGGAGACCCAGTACTTC,CASSSGVRGETQYF
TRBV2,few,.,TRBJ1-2,TGTGCCAGCACGCCTCACGCGGGGGCGGGTGGCTACACCTTC,CASTPHAGAGGYTF
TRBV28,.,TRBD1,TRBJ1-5,TGTGCCAGCAGACATAACAGGGGTACCAATCAGCCCCAGCATTTT,CASRHNRGTNQPQHF
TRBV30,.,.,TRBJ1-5,TGTGCCTGGAGTGTACAGACAGGTGGTGGTCAGCCCCAGCATTTT,CAWSVQTGGGQPQHF
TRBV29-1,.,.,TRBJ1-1,TGCAGCGTTGAACTACCTATACCGGGACTGCCTGCTTCAATGAACACTGAAGCTTTCTTT,CSVELPIPGLPASMNTEAFF
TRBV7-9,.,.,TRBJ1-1,TGTGCCAGCAGCTTACTGTACACTGAAGCTTTCTTT,CASSLLYTEAFF
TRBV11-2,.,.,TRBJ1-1,TGTGCCAGCAGACTATCATTGAAGGCTTTCTTT,CASRLSLKAFF
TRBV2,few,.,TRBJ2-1,TGTGCCAGCAGTGAGGGGGGTAGCAGCCTCAATGAGCAGTTCTTC,CASSEGGSSLNEQFF
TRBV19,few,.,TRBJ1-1,TGTGCCAGTCAGGTAGGACAGTTTGCTGAAGCTTTCTTT,CASQVGQFAEAFF
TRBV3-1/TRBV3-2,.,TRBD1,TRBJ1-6,TGTGCCAGCAGCCAGGGACAGAGCTCACCCCTCCACTTT,CASSQGQSSPLHF
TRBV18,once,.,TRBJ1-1,TGTGCCAGCTCACCAAAACAGGGAGCTGAAGCTTTCTTT,CASSPKQGAEAFF
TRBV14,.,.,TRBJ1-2,TGTGCCAGCAGCCAAGACCCCCTTTTCGGGGGCTACACCTTC,CASSQDPLFGGYTF
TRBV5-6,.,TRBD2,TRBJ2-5,TGTGCCAGCAGCATTTCACTAGCGGGAATGGAGACCCAGTACTTC,CASSISLAGMETQYF
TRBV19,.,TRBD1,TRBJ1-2,TGTGCCAGTAGGCAGACGGGACAGGTCTCTAACTATGGCTACACCTTC,CASRQTGQVSNYGYTF
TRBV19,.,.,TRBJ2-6,TGTGCCAGTAGTAGCAGAGGGTCCTCTGGGGCCAACGTCCTGACTTTC,CASSSRGSSGANVLTF
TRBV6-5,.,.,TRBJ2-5,TGTGCCACTCACGGCGGAGAGACCCAGTACTTC,CATHGGETQYF
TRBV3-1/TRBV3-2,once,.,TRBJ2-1,TGTGCCAGCAGCCAAGGGGCAAAACAGGTTCACAATGAGCAGTTCTTC,CASSQGAKQVHNEQFF
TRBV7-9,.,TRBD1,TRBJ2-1,TGTGCCAGCACCCTCGGGGGGACAGGGCGCTCCAATGAGCAGTTCTTC,CASTLGGTGRSNEQFF